The rows below give T cell receptor beta chains drawn from one sample of a study of shared clonotypes between healthy human individuals. The assay was immunoSEQ multiplex PCR, and TCRdb's table has in-frame clones only and misses some. The sample carries fewer than 1.6 million clones, approximately 98.5% recorded once. Input material: naive CD4+ T cells sorted from blood. The receptors were sampled from a man aged 30-40 years in good health. CDR3s include the opening cysteine and the closing phenylalanine or tryptophan. The D gene is left open where the match is weak. Some rows mark clone size as missing; the rest say once, few, many or name a class of expanded clone.

size: NA
V: TRBV6-1
D: TRBD1
J: TRBJ1-5
CDR3: CASTGTGIGSQPQHF
DNA: TGTGCCAGCACCGGGACAGGGATTGGGAGCCAGCCCCAGCATTTT

size: NA
V: TRBV9
D: NA
J: TRBJ1-2
CDR3: CASSPAPDRYGYTF
DNA: TGTGCCAGCAGCCCCGCTCCGGACCGCTATGGCTACACCTTC

size: NA
V: TRBV6-5
D: NA
J: TRBJ2-7
CDR3: CASSYSGSYEQYF
DNA: TGTGCCAGCAGTTACAGTGGCAGCTACGAGCAGTACTTC

size: NA
V: TRBV6-1
D: NA
J: TRBJ2-7
CDR3: CASSVTGGDYEQYF
DNA: TGTGCCAGCAGTGTAACAGGAGGAGATTACGAGCAGTACTTC

size: NA
V: TRBV6-5
D: TRBD2
J: TRBJ2-1
CDR3: CASWYPGLGHNEQFF
DNA: TGTGCCAGCTGGTATCCGGGACTAGGGCACAATGAGCAGTTCTTC

size: NA
V: TRBV5-1
D: NA
J: TRBJ2-7
CDR3: CASSLTSLGYEQYF
DNA: TGCGCCAGCAGCTTGACTAGCCTAGGCTACGAGCAGTACTTC

size: NA
V: TRBV6-5
D: TRBD2
J: TRBJ2-7
CDR3: CASSYSGLAARYEQYF
DNA: TGTGCCAGCAGTTACTCAGGACTAGCGGCTAGGTACGAGCAGTACTTC

size: NA
V: TRBV19
D: NA
J: TRBJ2-7
CDR3: CASSSRQSSYEQYF
DNA: TGTGCCAGTAGTAGTAGGCAGTCTTCCTACGAGCAGTACTTC

size: NA
V: TRBV5-4
D: TRBD2
J: TRBJ2-7
CDR3: CASSPGLVNYEQYF
DNA: TGTGCCAGCAGCCCGGGACTAGTCAACTACGAGCAGTACTTC

size: NA
V: TRBV5-1
D: TRBD2
J: TRBJ2-1
CDR3: CASSLGLAVSSYNEQFF
DNA: TGCGCCAGCAGCTTGGGACTAGCGGTCAGCTCCTACAATGAGCAGTTCTTC

size: NA
V: TRBV28
D: NA
J: TRBJ2-1
CDR3: CASSFLGVEQFF
DNA: TGTGCCAGCAGTTTCCTGGGTGTTGAGCAGTTCTTC

size: once
V: TRBV12-1
D: NA
J: TRBJ2-3
CDR3: CASRNRTSGRTDTQYF
DNA: TGTGCCAGCAGGAATAGGACTAGCGGGAGGACAGATACGCAGTATTTT

size: once
V: TRBV4-3
D: NA
J: TRBJ2-1
CDR3: CASSQDPDFYNEQFF
DNA: TGCGCCAGCAGCCAAGATCCGGACTTCTACAATGAGCAGTTCTTC

size: NA
V: TRBV18
D: NA
J: TRBJ2-7
CDR3: CASSPRGFGEQYF
DNA: TGTGCCAGCTCACCAAGGGGGTTTGGCGAGCAGTACTTC

size: NA
V: TRBV7-2
D: NA
J: TRBJ2-4
CDR3: CASSLEGGGGYIQYF
DNA: TGTGCCAGCAGCTTAGAAGGTGGAGGGGGTTACATTCAGTACTTC

size: NA
V: TRBV18
D: TRBD1
J: TRBJ2-3
CDR3: CASSPPNHRGDTQYF
DNA: TGTGCCAGCTCACCGCCAAACCACAGGGGAGATACGCAGTATTTT

size: NA
V: TRBV5-1
D: NA
J: TRBJ2-4
CDR3: CASSLSVGEAGLKKNIQYF
DNA: TGCGCCAGCAGCTTGTCTGTAGGTGAGGCGGGACTCAAAAAAAACATTCAGTACTTC

size: NA
V: TRBV15
D: NA
J: TRBJ1-5
CDR3: CATSRDPGFNQPQHF
DNA: TGTGCCACCAGCAGAGATCCCGGGTTCAATCAGCCCCAGCATTTT

size: NA
V: TRBV28
D: TRBD2
J: TRBJ2-3
CDR3: CASSFRSGELTDTQYF
DNA: TGTGCCAGCAGTTTCCGTAGCGGGGAACTCACAGATACGCAGTATTTT

size: NA
V: TRBV19
D: TRBD2
J: TRBJ2-3
CDR3: CASSYLPPGLAGTDTQYF
DNA: TGTGCCAGTAGCTATTTACCTCCGGGACTAGCGGGCACAGATACGCAGTATTTT

size: NA
V: TRBV5-1
D: NA
J: TRBJ1-1
CDR3: CASSTPGTEAFF
DNA: TGCGCCAGCAGCACCCCAGGCACTGAAGCTTTCTTT

size: NA
V: TRBV15
D: NA
J: TRBJ2-1
CDR3: CATSRPYETGQFF
DNA: TGTGCCACCAGCAGACCCTACGAGACAGGCCAGTTCTTC

size: NA
V: TRBV7-9
D: TRBD2
J: TRBJ2-6
CDR3: CASSLYAGAGANVLTF
DNA: TGTGCCAGCAGCTTATACGCGGGAGCTGGGGCCAACGTCCTGACTTTC

size: NA
V: TRBV30
D: NA
J: TRBJ2-7
CDR3: CACVREPALLEQYF
DNA: TGTGCCTGCGTCCGGGAACCCGCTCTCCTCGAGCAGTACTTC

size: NA
V: TRBV5-1
D: TRBD2
J: TRBJ2-7
CDR3: CASSLALAGYEQYF
DNA: TGCGCCAGCAGCTTGGCTCTAGCGGGATACGAGCAGTACTTC

size: once
V: TRBV7-2
D: TRBD1
J: TRBJ1-2
CDR3: CASSLGGAGTGVYGYTF
DNA: TGTGCCAGCAGCTTAGGCGGGGCGGGGACAGGGGTTTATGGCTACACCTTC